This is a list of T cell receptor beta chains from one sample in a study of blood T cell repertoires in COVID-19. Profiled with immunoSEQ multiplex PCR; TCRdb holds only in-frame clones, not every one. The data contain 70,000 to 90,000 clones, roughly 83% of them singletons. Sequenced input: peripheral blood. These receptor sequences come from a woman older than 75 with acute or convalescent COVID-19. The CDR3 runs from the conserved cysteine through the conserved F or W. A D gene is named only where the DNA matches it firmly. Some rows mark clone size as missing; the rest say once, few, many or name a class of expanded clone.

CDR3nt: TGTGCCAGCAGCTCCTGGGGAGGCCTGAAGGAGCAGTACTTC; CDR3aa: CASSSWGGLKEQYF; abundance: once; v_gene: TRBV7-3; d_gene: NA; j_gene: TRBJ2-7
CDR3nt: TGCAGCGTGGGGATTTCTAGCGGGGCCTCGGGGGAGCAGTACTTC; CDR3aa: CSVGISSGASGEQYF; abundance: NA; v_gene: TRBV29-1; d_gene: TRBD2; j_gene: TRBJ2-7
CDR3nt: TGTGCCACCAGGGGGGCGACATTGAACACTGAAGCTTTCTTT; CDR3aa: CATRGATLNTEAFF; abundance: NA; v_gene: TRBV24-1; d_gene: NA; j_gene: TRBJ1-1
CDR3nt: TGTGCCTGGAGTGTACGACAGGTTTGGGGTCGGGGCGGGGAGCTGTTTTTT; CDR3aa: CAWSVRQVWGRGGELFF; abundance: NA; v_gene: TRBV30; d_gene: NA; j_gene: TRBJ2-2
CDR3nt: TGTGCCAGCAGCTTAATCGTAAATTCACCCCTCCACTTT; CDR3aa: CASSLIVNSPLHF; abundance: NA; v_gene: TRBV11-2; d_gene: NA; j_gene: TRBJ1-6
CDR3nt: TGTGCCAGCAGTGACTCGAATTCCGGGACAACTACCGGGGAGCTGTTTTTT; CDR3aa: CASSDSNSGTTTGELFF; abundance: NA; v_gene: TRBV6-4; d_gene: NA; j_gene: TRBJ2-2
CDR3nt: TGTGCCAGCAGCTTGGCCGGAGTTCTCTCCTACGAGCAGTACTTC; CDR3aa: CASSLAGVLSYEQYF; abundance: few; v_gene: TRBV5-4; d_gene: NA; j_gene: TRBJ2-7
CDR3nt: TGCAGTGATAGTAGGGAGAAAGCTTTCTTT; CDR3aa: CSDSREKAFF; abundance: NA; v_gene: TRBV20-1; d_gene: NA; j_gene: TRBJ1-1
CDR3nt: TGCGCCAGCAGCTTCCGGGAGGCAACTAATGAAAAACTGTTTTTT; CDR3aa: CASSFREATNEKLFF; abundance: NA; v_gene: TRBV5-1; d_gene: NA; j_gene: TRBJ1-4
CDR3nt: TGTGCCAGCAGACCCGGGACAGGGGGCCTGCCCCAGCATTTT; CDR3aa: CASRPGTGGLPQHF; abundance: few; v_gene: TRBV27; d_gene: TRBD1; j_gene: TRBJ1-5
CDR3nt: TGTGCCAGTAGTATAGGAGGGCGGGCCACAGATACGCAGTATTTT; CDR3aa: CASSIGGRATDTQYF; abundance: NA; v_gene: TRBV19; d_gene: NA; j_gene: TRBJ2-3
CDR3nt: TGTGCCAGCAGCAAGAGCGGGAGGGAATCCTACAATGAGCAGTTCTTC; CDR3aa: CASSKSGRESYNEQFF; abundance: NA; v_gene: TRBV5-8; d_gene: TRBD2; j_gene: TRBJ2-1
CDR3nt: TGCGCCAGCAGCCCGGCGCCGGGGCGGAGGGTGACTAATGAAAAACTGTTTTTT; CDR3aa: CASSPAPGRRVTNEKLFF; abundance: NA; v_gene: TRBV5-1; d_gene: NA; j_gene: TRBJ1-4
CDR3nt: TGCGCCAGCAGTTTGGAGGCCGGGACAGGGGGCGGGGGCTACACCTTC; CDR3aa: CASSLEAGTGGGGYTF; abundance: NA; v_gene: TRBV5-1; d_gene: TRBD1; j_gene: TRBJ1-2
CDR3nt: TGTGCCAGCAGCCGACGGGGGGACCCTGGGGCCAACGTCCTGACTTTC; CDR3aa: CASSRRGDPGANVLTF; abundance: NA; v_gene: TRBV11-2; d_gene: TRBD2; j_gene: TRBJ2-6
CDR3nt: TGTGCCATCAGTGGGGGACAGGCAGCTTTCTTT; CDR3aa: CAISGGQAAFF; abundance: NA; v_gene: TRBV10-3; d_gene: TRBD1; j_gene: TRBJ1-1
CDR3nt: TGCGCCAGCAGCGCTAGCGGGAGGGCCTTTGGCAATGAGCAGTTCTTC; CDR3aa: CASSASGRAFGNEQFF; abundance: NA; v_gene: TRBV5-1; d_gene: TRBD2; j_gene: TRBJ2-1
CDR3nt: TGTGCCAGCACCAGTTTGAACACTGAAGCTTTCTTT; CDR3aa: CASTSLNTEAFF; abundance: few; v_gene: TRBV28; d_gene: NA; j_gene: TRBJ1-1
CDR3nt: TGTGCCAGCAGCTTGGGAGCAGAGACCCAGTACTTC; CDR3aa: CASSLGAETQYF; abundance: NA; v_gene: TRBV11-3; d_gene: NA; j_gene: TRBJ2-5
CDR3nt: TGTGCCAGTAGTGTCCCCGGGACAGGGGCAGGCACGCAGTATTTT; CDR3aa: CASSVPGTGAGTQYF; abundance: NA; v_gene: TRBV19; d_gene: TRBD1; j_gene: TRBJ2-3
CDR3nt: TGTGCCAGCAGCTTAGCTAGCGGAACCGGGGAGCTGTTTTTT; CDR3aa: CASSLASGTGELFF; abundance: NA; v_gene: TRBV7-8; d_gene: NA; j_gene: TRBJ2-2
CDR3nt: TGTGCCAGCAGCGCCAGGACAGAACGGCATGAAAAACTGTTTTTT; CDR3aa: CASSARTERHEKLFF; abundance: NA; v_gene: TRBV9; d_gene: NA; j_gene: TRBJ1-4
CDR3nt: TGTGCCAGCAGCTTACGGGAACAGGGCGGAGAGACCCAGTACTTC; CDR3aa: CASSLREQGGETQYF; abundance: NA; v_gene: TRBV7-7; d_gene: NA; j_gene: TRBJ2-5
CDR3nt: TGTGCCAGCAGCCATACAGGTGCCTATGAAAAACTGTTTTTT; CDR3aa: CASSHTGAYEKLFF; abundance: few; v_gene: TRBV9; d_gene: NA; j_gene: TRBJ1-4
CDR3nt: TGTGCCAGTAGTCCCGCCCGCGGGATGGGCAATGAGCAGTTCTTC; CDR3aa: CASSPARGMGNEQFF; abundance: NA; v_gene: TRBV19; d_gene: NA; j_gene: TRBJ2-1
CDR3nt: TGTGCCATCAGTGACCTCCGGACAGGGGGCGGTGGAGGTACCGGGGAGCTGTTTTTT; CDR3aa: CAISDLRTGGGGGTGELFF; abundance: NA; v_gene: TRBV10-3; d_gene: TRBD1; j_gene: TRBJ2-2
CDR3nt: TGTGCCAGTAGTATATTTGAGTCAGATACGCAGTATTTT; CDR3aa: CASSIFESDTQYF; abundance: few; v_gene: TRBV19; d_gene: NA; j_gene: TRBJ2-3
CDR3nt: TGTGCCAGCGCTTGGGCTTCTACCTACGAGCAGTACTTC; CDR3aa: CASAWASTYEQYF; abundance: few; v_gene: TRBV12-3/TRBV12-4; d_gene: NA; j_gene: TRBJ2-7